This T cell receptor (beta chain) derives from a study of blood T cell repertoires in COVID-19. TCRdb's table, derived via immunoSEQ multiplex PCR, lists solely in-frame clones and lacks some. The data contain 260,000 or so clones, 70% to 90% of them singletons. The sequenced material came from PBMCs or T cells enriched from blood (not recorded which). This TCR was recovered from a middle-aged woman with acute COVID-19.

The CDR3 reads CASSLGQATNEKLFF. The CDR3 DNA follows: TGTGCCAGCAGCTTAGGGCAAGCAACTAATGAAAAACTGTTTTTT. V is TRBV7-6 and J is TRBJ1-4, with D unclear. This CDR3 comprises 15 residues. Trimming left V 1 base short and J 0 bases short, with 6 bases between. Germline V gives CDR1 SGHVS, CDR2 FNYEAQ.